The 14 T cell receptor beta chains given below trace back to one sample, sequenced in a study of cytomegalovirus exposure and HLA in healthy donors. Clones were sequenced by immunoSEQ multiplex PCR, and TCRdb holds only the in-frame ones, with some missing. Of more than 85,000 clones listed, roughly 90% are singletons. The material sequenced was PBMCs. The receptor set was obtained from a woman under 30 in good health and CMV-seronegative.

The V call is TRBV7-6, the J call TRBJ1-1; the match to TRBD1 covers 7 bases. The CDR3 consists of 16 residues. Germline V gives CDR1 SGHVS, CDR2 FNYEAQ. V lost 5 bases, J lost 1 base, and 10 bases stayed unmatched. DNA for the CDR3: TGTGCCAGCAGCAAACGATCCGGGACAGCGAACACTGAAGCTTTCTTT. Its protein is CASSKRSGTANTEAFF.

The rearrangement joins TRBV9 to TRBJ1-6, with TRBD1 as a possible D gene (5 bases). Trimming shortened V by 0 bases and J by 10 bases, and 14 bases separated the two germline ends. Germline values: CDR1 SGDLS, CDR2 YYNGEE. This CDR3 has 15 amino acids. CDR3 protein: CASSVDAGIGSPLHF. The CDR3 bases are TGTGCCAGCAGCGTAGACGCAGGGATAGGGTCACCCCTCCACTTT.

The chain carries TRBV7-7 and TRBJ2-3, with 12 bases that match TRBD2. This CDR3 spans 15 amino acids. The germline V gene has CDR1 SSHAT and CDR2 FNYEAQ (reference sequence). J lost 4 bases, V lost 5 bases, and 4 bases had no gene match. The CDR3 region is CASSSGLAGSDTQYF. CDR3 sequence (DNA): TGTGCCAGCAGCAGCGGACTAGCGGGATCAGATACGCAGTATTTT.

The chain has TRBV18 and TRBJ1-1, with D possibly being TRBD1 (6 bases). The V end lost 0 bases, the J end lost 8 bases, and 19 bases lay between the germline ends. The CDR3 covers 16 residues. The germline CDR1 and CDR2 sequences are KGHSH and LQKENI. CDR3 residues: CASSPPGATVVAEAFF. DNA for the CDR3: TGTGCCAGCTCACCACCGGGGGCAACAGTGGTAGCCGAAGCTTTCTTT. Variable domain in full (rest from reference TRBV18 and TRBJ1-1): NAGVMQNPRHLVRRRGQEARLRCSPMKGHSHVYWYRQLPEEGLKFMVYLQKENIIDESGMPKERFSAEFPKEGPSILRIQQVVRGDSAAYFCASSPPGATVVAEAFFGQGTRLTVV.

This sequence joins TRBV4-1 and TRBJ2-7; maybe TRBD2 (6 bases). V was shortened by 5 bases and J by 0 bases, with 11 bases between the two germline ends. The CDR3 spans 14 residues. The germline V gene has CDR1 MGHRA and CDR2 YSYEKL. CDR3 coding DNA: TGCGCCAGCAGCTCTAGCGCCGCCTCCTACGAGCAGTACTTC. Translating it yields CASSSSAASYEQYF.

The genes are TRBV9 and TRBJ2-3, with 7 bases fitting TRBD2. From germline, CDR1 is SGDLS and CDR2 YYNGEE. Unmatched junction bases numbered 4, after V lost 0 bases and J lost 0 bases. The CDR3 sequence is 16 residues long. CDR3 region: CASSVEGGTSTDTQYF. Written as DNA, the CDR3 is TGTGCCAGCAGCGTAGAGGGAGGGACTAGCACAGATACGCAGTATTTT.

V is TRBV4-1 and J is TRBJ2-7, with 13 positions matching TRBD2. Germline lookup yields CDR1 MGHRA and CDR2 YSYEKL. The J segment lost 3 bases and the V segment lost 5 bases, leaving 7 bases of the junction unmatched. The CDR3 totals 16 residues. The CDR3 DNA reads TGCGCCAGCAGCGGGACTAGCGGGGCCACCATCTACGAGCAGTACTTC. This gives the protein CASSGTSGATIYEQYF.

In its sample, this clone was seen once. V gene TRBV5-1 combines with J gene TRBJ2-3; D ambiguous. The CDR3 extends over 12 amino acids. The germline CDR1 and CDR2 sequences are SGHRS and YFSETQ. Trimming removed 0 bases from V and 3 bases from J, with 2 bases in between. DNA of the CDR3: TGCGCCAGCAGCTTGGCGACAGATACGCAGTATTTT. This encodes CASSLATDTQYF.

V and J are TRBV27 and TRBJ2-5; 8 bases map to TRBD1. J gave up 4 bases and V 5 bases, and 6 bases lay outside the gene matches. The CDR3 contains 14 residues. Germline V lookup: CDR1 MNHEY, CDR2 SMNVEV (reference sequence). This chain's CDR3 is CASSHGTGLETQYF. CDR3 bases: TGTGCCAGCAGTCACGGGACAGGCTTAGAGACCCAGTACTTC.

V and J are TRBV29-1 and TRBJ2-3; 13 positions match TRBD2. The junction had 16 bases not matched to a gene; V was cut back by 6 bases and J by 1 base. Germline lookup yields CDR1 SQVTM and CDR2 ANQGSEA. This CDR3 comprises 19 residues. CDR3 in DNA: TGCAGCGTCTCTAAAGGGCATGGACTAGCGGGAGTTGGCACAGATACGCAGTATTTT. This gives the protein CSVSKGHGLAGVGTDTQYF.

The chain has TRBV7-3 and TRBJ2-3; 8 bases are a match to TRBD1. Germline lookup yields CDR1 SGHTA and CDR2 FQGTGA. Unmatched junction bases numbered 11, after V lost 5 bases and J lost 7 bases. CDR3 length equals 15 residues. The CDR3 protein is CASSLDRGAGNTQYF. CDR3 DNA sequence: TGTGCCAGCAGCCTCGACAGGGGCGCTGGAAATACGCAGTATTTT.

The chain uses TRBV19 and TRBJ1-2; weak D call: TRBD1 (5 bases). Trimming took off 5 bases at V and 4 bases at J, with 17 bases between the two ends. This CDR3 contains 15 residues. CDR1 is LNHDA and CDR2 is SQIVND in the germline V gene (reference sequence). CDR3 protein: CASSQPFDRPYGYTF. The CDR3 coding sequence is TGTGCCAGTAGTCAACCGTTCGACAGACCCTATGGCTACACCTTC.

The chain is built from TRBV9 and TRBJ2-7, with D maybe TRBD1 (5 bases). With 0 bases removed from V and 2 bases from J, the gap between germline ends came to 9 bases. Germline values: CDR1 SGDLS, CDR2 YYNGEE. This CDR3 contains 14 residues. This CDR3 is CASSVGGGPYEQYF. CDR3 DNA sequence: TGTGCCAGCAGCGTAGGGGGCGGCCCCTACGAGCAGTACTTC.

The gene calls are TRBV15 and TRBJ2-1; D possibly corresponds to TRBD2 (5 bases). The length of the CDR3 is 15 residues. Germline assignment: CDR1 LNHNV and CDR2 YYDKDF (reference sequence). Trimming pared 1 base from V and 8 bases from J, leaving 15 bases between. The CDR3 DNA reads TGTGCCACCAGCAGAGGTGGGCGGGTCCACGATGAGCAGTTCTTC. The encoded protein is CATSRGGRVHDEQFF.